A single sample is the source of the 9 T cell receptor beta chains below, sequenced in a study of identical twins. TCRdb ran MiXCR on the 5' RACE reads and lists one entry per CDR3 protein. There are some 500,000 distinct CDR3 sequences in the sample; approximately 15% occur only once, and about 0.52% lies in the top ten. The same data also contributed to another study, on yellow fever vaccine responses in identical twins.

Sequencing was done on a sample of CD4+ T cells sorted from blood. The receptors were gathered from a woman under 30 in good health.

This sequence joins TRBV5-1 and TRBJ2-5, with 7 bases matching TRBD2. Per the germline V gene, CDR1 is SGHRS and CDR2 is YFSETQ. Germline trimming cut 0 bases from V and 1 base from J; bases unmatched to any gene: 9. CDR3 length equals 17 residues. DNA of the CDR3: TGCGCCAGCAGCTTGGGAGGGACTACCCGTCTCCAAGAGACCCAGTACTTC. As protein: CASSLGGTTRLQETQYF.

This chain joins TRBV20-1 and TRBJ2-2; D remains unclear. V lost 3 bases to trimming and J lost 0 bases, with 17 bases between them. This CDR3 region has 17 residues. Per germline, CDR1 DFQATT and CDR2 SNEGSKA (reference sequence). The CDR3 protein is CSARPPLLGANTGELFF. The CDR3 DNA follows: TGCAGTGCTAGGCCACCACTTTTGGGCGCGAACACCGGGGAGCTGTTTTTT.

This clonotype was recorded many times. The rearrangement links TRBV12-3 or TRBV12-4 to TRBJ2-7; D is unclear. V dropped 3 bases and J dropped 2 bases, with 8 bases sitting between them. The CDR3 has 13 residues. The chain's CDR3 is CASSFNGAYEQYF. As DNA, the CDR3 is TGTGCCAGCAGTTTCAACGGCGCCTACGAGCAGTACTTC.

The chain has TRBV14 and TRBJ2-4; 10 nucleotides agree with TRBD2. CDR3 length equals 16 residues. Looked up from germline, CDR1 is SGHDN and CDR2 is FVKESK. The V and J ends lost 1 base and 0 bases, in that order; junction bases with no gene match: 0. The CDR3 DNA sequence: TGTGCCAGCAGCCAAGGGACTAGCGGAGCCAAAAACATTCAGTACTTC. Translated: CASSQGTSGAKNIQYF.

The rearrangement joins TRBV28 to TRBJ2-7; D may be TRBD1 (6 bases). CDR3 length: 16 amino acids. V shed 3 bases and J shed 5 bases, with 20 bases lying between them. The V gene's germline CDR1 is MDHEN and CDR2 SYDVKM. In DNA, the CDR3 is TGTGCCAGCAGTTTGATACAGGGACGACTCAGGGACGAGCAGTACTTC. It encodes CASSLIQGRLRDEQYF.

This clonotype was recorded a few times. The genes are TRBV20-1 and TRBJ2-7; D unclear. This CDR3 has 13 residues. V dropped 1 base and J dropped 1 base, with 8 bases sitting between them. From germline, CDR1 is DFQATT and CDR2 SNEGSKA (reference sequence). CDR3 bases: TGCAGTGCTAGAGCGCACTTTTCCTACGAGCAGTACTTC. Translated, it gives CSARAHFSYEQYF.

The chain employs TRBV20-1 and TRBJ1-3; no clear D. The CDR3 runs to 12 residues. CDR1 is DFQATT and CDR2 is SNEGSKA in the germline V gene (reference sequence). V dropped 1 base and J dropped 11 bases, with 12 bases sitting between them. The CDR3 sequence: CSARGGGLAIYF. The CDR3 bases are TGCAGTGCTAGAGGCGGCGGGTTGGCCATATATTTT.

This clonotype was detected a few times. The chain links TRBV28 to TRBJ2-1; the match to TRBD1 covers 8 bases. Germline CDR1 and CDR2: MDHEN and SYDVKM. The CDR3 totals 14 residues. Trimming cost V 6 bases and J 9 bases; bases outside gene matches: 10. The CDR3 nucleotides are TGTGCCAGCAGACCCGGGACAGGCCGCGGTGAGCAGTTCTTC. This gives the protein CASRPGTGRGEQFF.

This clonotype was observed a handful of times. The chain has TRBV7-2 and TRBJ2-7; 7 nucleotides agree with TRBD1. The V segment lost 1 base and the J segment 6 bases; nucleotides outside the gene matches: 6. The CDR3 spans 14 residues. Germline V gene sequence: CDR1 SGHTA, CDR2 FQGNSA. DNA of the CDR3: TGTGCCAGCAGCTTAGGTGCAGGGGGATCCGAGCAGTACTTC. It yields the protein CASSLGAGGSEQYF.